This entry lists 3 T cell receptor beta chains sequenced from one sample in a study of cytomegalovirus exposure and HLA in healthy donors. The PCR ran on 60 Vbeta and 13 Jbeta primers. Libraries were prepared by immunoSEQ multiplex PCR; TCRdb keeps only in-frame clonotypes and omits some of them. The sample has approximately 150,000 clones; about 70% are singletons. Sequenced input: PBMCs. These receptors came from a man under 40 in good health and CMV-seropositive.

The genes are TRBV6-5 and TRBJ2-5, with TRBD1 matching over 7 bases. This CDR3 spans 15 amino acids. The germline V gene encodes CDR1 MNHEY and CDR2 SVGAGI. The J segment lost 5 bases and the V segment lost 2 bases, leaving 8 bases of the junction unmatched. CDR3 region: CASSYPRGQSETQYF. In DNA, the CDR3 is TGTGCCAGCAGTTACCCCCGGGGACAGTCTGAGACCCAGTACTTC.

The rearrangement uses TRBV30 and TRBJ2-5; TRBD2 aligns across 11 bases. The V and J ends lost 0 bases and 2 bases, in that order; junction bases with no gene match: 8. Germline V CDR1 and CDR2: GTSNPN, SVGIG (reference sequence). The CDR3 covers 17 residues. CDR3 sequence reads: CAWSVRGRLAGQETQYF. In nucleotides, the CDR3 is TGTGCCTGGAGTGTAAGAGGGAGACTAGCGGGGCAAGAGACCCAGTACTTC.

This chain connects TRBV14 to TRBJ1-1; 10 bases align to TRBD1. The CDR3 is made up of 16 amino acids. Germline trimming cut 3 bases from V and 4 bases from J; bases unmatched to any gene: 8. Germline V lookup: CDR1 SGHDN, CDR2 FVKESK. CDR3: CASSQDGQGVGTEAFF. The CDR3 DNA follows: TGTGCCAGCAGCCAGGATGGACAGGGGGTCGGCACTGAAGCTTTCTTT. Based on the CDR3 plus reference TRBV14 and TRBJ1-1, the full variable domain is EAGVTQFPSHSVIEKGQTVTLRCDPISGHDNLYWYRRVMGKEIKFLLHFVKESKQDESGMPNNRFLAERTGGTYSTLKVQPAELEDSGVYFCASSQDGQGVGTEAFFGQGTRLTVV.